The rows below give T cell receptor beta chains drawn from one sample of a study of T cell responses to AZD1222 COVID-19 vaccine. Method: immunoSEQ multiplex PCR; TCRdb's copy keeps in-frame clones and lacks some. The table shows 120,000 or so clones, with around 81% occurring only once. This sample comprised peripheral blood, obtained on day 0 of AZD1222 vaccination. Receptors were obtained from an adult in good health. CDR3s include the opening cysteine and the closing phenylalanine or tryptophan. D genes are given only for firm matches. The size field is filled for only some rows; it gives once, few, many or a size class.

>once|TRBD2|TRBV9|TRBJ2-7
CARVKREGFYEQYF
TGTGCCAGAGTAAAGCGGGAGGGTTTCTACGAGCAGTACTTC
>.|.|TRBV5-5|TRBJ2-7
CASTSFSKRREQYF
TGTGCCAGCACCAGCTTCTCAAAACGGAGGGAGCAGTACTTC
>.|.|TRBV9|TRBJ2-3
CASSVSSTDTQYF
TGTGCCAGCAGCGTCAGTAGCACAGATACGCAGTATTTT
>.|.|TRBV4-1|TRBJ2-3
CASSQEGGGRKDTQYF
TGCGCCAGCAGCCAAGAAGGGGGCGGGAGGAAAGATACGCAGTATTTT
>.|TRBD1|TRBV12-3/TRBV12-4|TRBJ2-7
CASSTRQGNEQYF
TGTGCCAGCAGCACCCGACAGGGGAACGAGCAGTACTTC
>.|.|TRBV7-2|TRBJ1-1
CASSLGTLDSAEAFF
TGTGCCAGCAGCTTAGGGACCCTGGACAGCGCTGAAGCTTTCTTT
>many|.|TRBV15|TRBJ1-5
CATSSGGGNQPQHF
TGTGCCACCAGCAGCGGGGGGGGCAATCAGCCCCAGCATTTT
>.|.|TRBV18|TRBJ1-6
CASSKERQDNSPLHF
TGTGCCAGCTCAAAAGAAAGACAGGACAATTCACCCCTCCACTTT
>.|TRBD2|TRBV7-8|TRBJ2-5
CASSRTTLAGAVSQETQYF
TGTGCCAGCAGCCGTACTACCCTAGCGGGGGCCGTCTCACAAGAGACCCAGTACTTC
>.|.|TRBV18|TRBJ2-1
CASSRLAEYNEQFF
TGTGCCAGCTCGCGGCTAGCAGAATACAATGAGCAGTTCTTC
>.|.|TRBV7-2|TRBJ1-4
CASSLRWNEKLFF
TGTGCCAGCAGCTTACGGTGGAATGAAAAACTGTTTTTT
>.|.|TRBV6-2/TRBV6-3|TRBJ2-7
CASSYVGVSYEQYF
TGTGCCAGCAGTTACGTCGGGGTTTCCTACGAGCAGTACTTC
>.|TRBD1|TRBV19|TRBJ1-5
CASSIVGTGVNQPQHF
TGTGCCAGTAGTATAGTGGGGACAGGGGTAAATCAGCCCCAGCATTTT
>.|TRBD1|TRBV5-6|TRBJ2-7
CASSNRDRLSYEQYF
TGTGCCAGCAGCAACCGGGACAGACTTTCCTACGAGCAGTACTTC
>.|.|TRBV14|TRBJ1-2
CASSQDTWSGDGYGYTF
TGTGCCAGCAGCCAAGATACGTGGTCAGGGGATGGCTATGGCTACACCTTC
>.|TRBD1|TRBV7-9|TRBJ2-2
CASSLQGAIAGELFF
TGTGCCAGCAGCTTACAGGGGGCTATTGCCGGGGAGCTGTTTTTT
>.|TRBD1|TRBV5-8|TRBJ1-4
CASSRDRVEKLFF
TGTGCCAGCAGCCGGGACAGGGTTGAAAAACTGTTTTTT
>.|.|TRBV19|TRBJ2-2
CASSVTAANTGELFF
TGTGCCAGTAGTGTGACAGCCGCGAACACCGGGGAGCTGTTTTTT
>.|TRBD1|TRBV19|TRBJ1-5
CASTTGTGKGNQPQHF
TGTGCCAGTACCACCGGGACAGGGAAGGGCAATCAGCCCCAGCATTTT
>.|.|TRBV30|TRBJ2-6
CAWSRDGLRANVLTF
TGTGCCTGGAGCAGGGACGGCCTTAGGGCCAACGTCCTGACTTTC
>.|.|TRBV6-5|TRBJ1-1
CASSYSPRLSEAFF
TGTGCCAGCAGTTACTCCCCCCGACTGTCTGAAGCTTTCTTT
>.|.|TRBV9|TRBJ2-3
CASSAGVTDTQYF
TGTGCCAGCAGCGCGGGGGTCACAGATACGCAGTATTTT